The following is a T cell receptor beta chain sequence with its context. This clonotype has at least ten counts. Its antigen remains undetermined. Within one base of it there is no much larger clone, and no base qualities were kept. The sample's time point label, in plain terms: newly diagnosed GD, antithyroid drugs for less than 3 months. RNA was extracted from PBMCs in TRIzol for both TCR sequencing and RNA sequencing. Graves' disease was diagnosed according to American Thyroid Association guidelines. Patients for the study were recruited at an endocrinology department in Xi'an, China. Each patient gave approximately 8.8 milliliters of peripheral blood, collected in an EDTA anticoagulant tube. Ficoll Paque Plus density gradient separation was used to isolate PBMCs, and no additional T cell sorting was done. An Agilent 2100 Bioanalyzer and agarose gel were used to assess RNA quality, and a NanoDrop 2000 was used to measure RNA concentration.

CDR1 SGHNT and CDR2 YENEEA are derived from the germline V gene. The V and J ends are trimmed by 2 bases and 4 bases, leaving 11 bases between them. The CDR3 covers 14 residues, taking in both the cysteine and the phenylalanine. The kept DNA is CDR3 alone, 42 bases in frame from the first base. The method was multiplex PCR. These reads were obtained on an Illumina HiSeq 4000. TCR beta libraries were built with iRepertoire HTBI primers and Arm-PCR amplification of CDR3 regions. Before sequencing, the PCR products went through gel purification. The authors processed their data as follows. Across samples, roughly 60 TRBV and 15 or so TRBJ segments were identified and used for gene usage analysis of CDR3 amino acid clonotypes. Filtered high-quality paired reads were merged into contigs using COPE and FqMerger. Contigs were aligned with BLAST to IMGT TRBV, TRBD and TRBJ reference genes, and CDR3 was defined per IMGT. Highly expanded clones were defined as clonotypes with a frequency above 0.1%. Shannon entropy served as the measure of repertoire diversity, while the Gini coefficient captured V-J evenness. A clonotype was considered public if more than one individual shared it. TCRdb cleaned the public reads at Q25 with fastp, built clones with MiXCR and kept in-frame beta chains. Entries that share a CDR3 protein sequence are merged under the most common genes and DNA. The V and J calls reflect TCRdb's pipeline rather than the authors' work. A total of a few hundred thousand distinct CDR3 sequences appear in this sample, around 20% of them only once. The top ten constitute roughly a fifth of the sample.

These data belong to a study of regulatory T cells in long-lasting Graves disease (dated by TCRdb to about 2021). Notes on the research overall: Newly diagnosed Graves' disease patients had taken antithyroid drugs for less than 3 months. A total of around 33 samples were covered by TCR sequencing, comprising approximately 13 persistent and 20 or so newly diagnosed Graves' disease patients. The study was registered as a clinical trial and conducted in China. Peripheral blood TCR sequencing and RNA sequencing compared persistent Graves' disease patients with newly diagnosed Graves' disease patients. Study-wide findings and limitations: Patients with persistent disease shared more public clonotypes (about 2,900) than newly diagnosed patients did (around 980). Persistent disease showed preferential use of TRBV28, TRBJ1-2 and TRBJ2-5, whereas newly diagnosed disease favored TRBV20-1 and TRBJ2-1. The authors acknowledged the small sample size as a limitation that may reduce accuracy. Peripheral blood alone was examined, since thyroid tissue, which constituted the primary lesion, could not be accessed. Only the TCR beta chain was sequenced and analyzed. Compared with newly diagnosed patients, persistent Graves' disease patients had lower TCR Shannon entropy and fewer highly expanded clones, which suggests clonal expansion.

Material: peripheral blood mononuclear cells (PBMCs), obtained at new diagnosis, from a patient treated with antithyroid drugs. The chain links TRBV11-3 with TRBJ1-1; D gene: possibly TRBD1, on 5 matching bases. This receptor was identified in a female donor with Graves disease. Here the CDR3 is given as CASSLSTGGTEAFF. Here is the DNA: TGTGCCAGCAGCTTAAGCACGGGGGGCACTGAAGCTTTCTTT.